This T cell receptor (beta chain) is drawn from a study of cytomegalovirus exposure and HLA in healthy donors. This CDR3 comprises 16 residues. The germline V gene encodes CDR1 MDHEN and CDR2 SYDVKM. After removal of 5 bases from V and 4 bases from J, the junction contained 11 bases not matched to a gene. The PCR ran on 60 Vbeta and 13 Jbeta primers. Sequencing used immunoSEQ multiplex PCR; TCRdb keeps in-frame clones, though not all of them. Altogether around 190,000 clones are present, around 82% being singletons, with the ten largest covering roughly 15%. The source is a woman aged 30 to 39 in good health and CMV-seropositive. The chain couples TRBV28 to TRBJ2-7; TRBD1 agrees at 10 bases. The specimen was PBMCs. The chain's CDR3 is CASSPHVGQGIYEQYF. The CDR3 DNA reads TGTGCCAGCAGTCCCCACGTGGGACAGGGGATATACGAGCAGTACTTC.